This T cell receptor (beta chain) emerged from a study of cytomegalovirus exposure and HLA in healthy donors (dated by TCRdb to about 2017). About the investigation overall: According to an earlier analysis of 550 to 750 of the donors, about 179 million T cells yielded roughly 110 million unique TCR beta sequences and around 300 Gb of sequence data. An early release that covered about 600 HLA-typed donors contained around 300 gigabases of sequencing data and tens of millions of unique TCR sequences. Of the roughly 400 genotyped donors, more than 75% were placed in the genetic ancestry cluster associated with self-reported Caucasian donors. The aim of the study was to test whether cataloging public T cell receptors could identify signatures of past pathogen exposure. The T cell repertoires of under 750 subjects were profiled by immunosequencing and related to cytomegalovirus serostatus. In addition to the first cohort of 650 to 750 subjects, a separate validation cohort of 120 different subjects was used. To predict cytomegalovirus infection status, the study combined high-throughput TCR immunosequencing, statistical association of individual TCRs with disease status, and machine learning. To study patterns of TCR occurrence, a later analysis re-analyzed previously published TCR beta repertoires from several hundred donors and added high-resolution HLA genotyping. Rather than drawing on any new phenotypic data, the later analysis identified candidate immune exposures from TCR beta sequences and the way those sequences occurred across donors. An earlier analysis of several hundred of the donors used high-throughput TCR beta sequencing to judge whether each TCR beta V gene segment behaved as functional or pseudogenic. Donor age, sex, ethnicity and CMV serostatus were collected together with the repertoire data. A later genetic analysis used genome-wide SNP genotypes for about three fifths of the 666 donors, treating that subset as a discovery cohort. All discovery cohort repertoires had been generated on a single sequencing platform. HLA typing covered class I and class II loci at four-digit resolution. Typing coverage varied by locus: roughly 629-630 donors for A, B, C, DRB1 and DQB1; roughly 560 for DQA1; more than 600 for DPA1; approximately 470 for DPB1. Five DR-DQ haplotypes were treated as single units for association and clustering because of strong linkage in the cohort. Among some 410 genotyped donors of the cohort, an average of around 250,000 unique TCR beta nucleotide sequences was sequenced per donor, of which roughly 17% were non-productive. Findings and caveats that apply to the study as a whole: Roughly uniform sequencing depth across donors was assumed in presence/absence analyses, although this assumption may not hold. In a later genetic analysis, fewer N-insertions in productive TCRs were reported among donors in an Asian-associated ancestry cluster than the roughly 640-donor mean. The study gave a list of more than 150 TCR beta chains associated with cytomegalovirus. Correlated functional status among segregating V segments might reflect linkage disequilibrium, but an unknown experimental factor could not be ruled out. Roughly 17 rarely observed V segments, including chromosome 9 orphons, were excluded from the earlier analysis of approximately 600 of the donors because counts were too low. A later analysis found that HLA-associated TCR beta chains were more clonally expanded and had lower generation probabilities than equally common non-associated chains. Specific HLA alleles were associated with roughly 16,000 TCR beta sequences at a false discovery rate of 0.05 in a later analysis. While some public TCRs were present in many individuals, most TCR sequences turned up only very rarely across donors. The authors suggested that the approach could potentially be extended to other disease states and immunological phenotypes. In vitro tests confirmed that a few of the cytomegalovirus-associated TCR beta chains recognize cytomegalovirus antigens. The 87-base-pair reads could not distinguish some IMGT-functional V segments, including TRBV6-2 and TRBV6-3, so those segments were excluded. In a later genetic analysis, a missense DCLRE1C variant was associated with V-gene and J-gene trimming of TCR beta chains, and the association was replicated in an independent cohort. When HLA alleles, especially DR and DQ, strongly co-occurred, attributing TCR associations to individual alleles was difficult. The classifier was reported to diagnose cytomegalovirus status with high specificity and sensitivity in both the original and validation cohorts. A cluster of highly shared sequence variants was judged likely to represent a technical artifact of the sequencing pipeline. A further reported finding was that TCR beta sequences accurately predicted the HLA-A and HLA-B alleles for most subjects in the first cohort. HLA typing was unavailable for some donors at each locus, so association tests used only the typed subset. In an earlier analysis of 587 of the donors, most TCR beta V segments were observed in productive rearrangements about 87% or about 30% of the time, broadly matching IMGT annotations. CMV serostatus was the only immune exposure information available for the cohort. A later analysis found that most CMV-associated TCR beta chains appeared HLA-restricted, with HLA associations seemingly driven largely by CMV exposure. This cohort had only TCR beta chains sequenced, and the lack of alpha or paired-chain data limited which features could be detected. Several of the top co-occurrence clusters appeared to be linked to parvovirus B19, influenza, CMV and Epstein-Barr virus, according to a later analysis. A later analysis found that TCR association rates varied across HLA loci, with DRB1 alleles showing the most associated TCRs and HLA-C alleles the fewest.

The cohort consisted of fewer than 700 healthy bone marrow donors. At the time of sampling, every cohort member was nominally healthy, though immune exposures that went unrecorded were likely present. The donor tested CMV seronegative and was one of the 352 seronegative cohort members. Each donor provided a peripheral blood sample, and peripheral blood mononuclear cells were used for TCR beta sequencing. Genomic DNA was extracted from the blood cell samples with the Qiagen DNeasy Blood Extraction Kit. Library generation was performed with the immunoSEQ multiplex PCR assay. The multiplex PCR relied on a mix of 60 forward primers for TCR Vbeta segments and 13 reverse primers for TCR Jbeta segments. A multiplex PCR assay on genomic DNA amplified the CDR3 region of rearranged TCR beta genes. On the Illumina HiSeq System, the amplified TCR beta libraries were sequenced as 87-base-pair reads. Regarding the original processing steps: Across the 670 or so repertoires, a later analysis counted 60 million to 90 million unique TCR beta chains, about 10 million of which were shared by at least two donors. A nearest-neighbor algorithm error-corrected the raw reads and collapsed the reads into unique sequences, merging closely related sequences to remove PCR and sequencing errors. CDR3 sequences were aligned to IMGT reference sequences to assign V, D and J gene segments. Each retained sequence needed at least a six-nucleotide match to both a V gene segment and a J gene segment. A rearrangement counted as productive if the CDR3 had no stop codons and remained in frame with V and J, and every other rearrangement counted as non-productive. Following IMGT convention, CDR3 was defined as the stretch from the second conserved V-encoded cysteine up to the conserved J-encoded phenylalanine. The earlier analysis of about 590 of the donors excluded sequences that lacked an unambiguous match to a single V gene segment. An earlier analysis of several hundred of the donors classified V segments as functional when productive rearrangements were above 56.7% and as segregating when the standard deviation between donors was above 5%. A statistical classification framework was developed to diagnose cytomegalovirus status using the catalog of TCR beta chain sequences. In a later analysis, TCR nucleotide sequences were compared against IMGT/GENE-DB human TR gene sequences so that V and J genes could be assigned. A later analysis assigned CDR3 sequences and most-parsimonious VDJ recombination scenarios with the TCRdist pipeline. In a later analysis, each TCR beta chain was defined by its CDR3 amino acid sequence together with its V-gene family, and reads without a unique V-gene family were excluded. In a later analysis, several hundred highly shared, low-generation-probability nucleotide sequences were removed to address suspected cross-contamination and a sequencing artifact. In a later analysis, a clonal expansion index for each public chain was calculated from normalized within-repertoire ranks of inferred template counts. A later analysis computed generation probabilities with a VDJ recombination model fitted to out-of-frame rearrangements, and checked the results against IGoR. Hypergeometric tests were used in a later analysis to score TCR-TCR, TCR-HLA and TCR-CMV co-occurrence, with a repertoire-size bias correction applied to the TCR pairs. To estimate false discovery rates, a later analysis permuted the HLA or CMV assignments 20 times. In a later analysis, co-occurring TCRs were grouped using DBSCAN, and TCRdist sequence similarity was added for clustering within HLA-allele-positive subsets. Repertoires with fewer than 30,000 or more than 120,000 public chains, plus five repertoires with anomalous nucleotide sharing, were excluded from co-occurrence clustering. TCRdb retrieved this table from immuneACCESS and kept in-frame rearrangements only. Not all clones are present; in checked studies, unresolved V genes account for under half, and no reason is known for the remainder. That table supplies the V and J calls and clone size; D and trimming were determined from the DNA. The sample table holds around 80,000 clones, of which 60% to 80% were seen once. The top ten constitute approximately 5.7% of the sample.

The CDR3 holds 15 amino acids from the cysteine to the phenylalanine. The DNA shown is the 45-base CDR3, in frame from base 1. According to the germline V gene (reference sequence), CDR1 reads SEHNR and CDR2 reads FQNEAQ. Trimming leaves V shorter by 5 bases and J shorter by 9 bases, with the junction holding 15 bases beyond the gene matches. On this clone itself: The target of this receptor is not known. Base qualities are missing; no much larger clone stands one base away.

The chain couples TRBV7-9 to TRBJ2-5, with TRBD1 matching 7 junction bases. This TCR derives from a female donor in good health and CMV-seronegative. Sequenced material: PBMCs. The bases are TGTGCCAGCAGCATCCAGTTCGGGGTCCAGGGGGCCCAGTACTTC. It encodes CASSIQFGVQGAQYF.